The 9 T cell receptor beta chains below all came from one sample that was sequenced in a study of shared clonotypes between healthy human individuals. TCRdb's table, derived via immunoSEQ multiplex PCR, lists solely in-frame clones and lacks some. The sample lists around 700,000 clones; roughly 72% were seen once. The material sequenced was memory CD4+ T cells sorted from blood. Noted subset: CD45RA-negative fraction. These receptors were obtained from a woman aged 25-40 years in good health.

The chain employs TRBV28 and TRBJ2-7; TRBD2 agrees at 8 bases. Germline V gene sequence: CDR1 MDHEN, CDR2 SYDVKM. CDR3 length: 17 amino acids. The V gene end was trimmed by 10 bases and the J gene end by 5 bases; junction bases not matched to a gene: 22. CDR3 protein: CATLQPGKRERRDEQYF. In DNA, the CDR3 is TGTGCCACCCTACAACCCGGGAAGCGGGAGAGGCGGGACGAGCAGTACTTC.

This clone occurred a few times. The CDR3 bases are TGTGCCAGCAGCCCGACAGGAACGAACACCGGGGAGCTGTTTTTT. Its translation: CASSPTGTNTGELFF. V gene TRBV11-3 combines with J gene TRBJ2-2, with a tentative D call TRBD1 (6 bases). Trimming pared 5 bases from V and 0 bases from J, leaving 10 bases between. CDR1 and CDR2 (germline): SGHNT, YENEEA. The CDR3 is 15 residues long. The variable domain in full, with the rest retrieved from reference TRBV11-3 and TRBJ2-2, is EAGVVQSPRYKIIEKKQPVAFWCNPISGHNTLYWYLQNLGQGPELLIRYENEEAVDDSQLPKDRFSAERLKGVDSTLKIQPAELGDSAVYLCASSPTGTNTGELFFGEGSRLTVL.

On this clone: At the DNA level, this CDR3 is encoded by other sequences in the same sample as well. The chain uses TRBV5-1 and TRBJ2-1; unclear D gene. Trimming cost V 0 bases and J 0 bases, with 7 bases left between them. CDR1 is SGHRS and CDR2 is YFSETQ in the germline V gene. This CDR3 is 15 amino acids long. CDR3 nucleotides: TGCGCCAGCAGCTTGGACGCCGCCTCCTACAATGAGCAGTTCTTC. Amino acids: CASSLDAASYNEQFF.

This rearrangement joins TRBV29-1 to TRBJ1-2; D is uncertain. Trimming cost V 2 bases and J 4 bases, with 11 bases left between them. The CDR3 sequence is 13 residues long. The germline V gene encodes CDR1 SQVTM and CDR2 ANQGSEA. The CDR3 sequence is CSVERQAFYGYTF. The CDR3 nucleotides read TGCAGCGTTGAACGGCAGGCGTTCTATGGCTACACCTTC.

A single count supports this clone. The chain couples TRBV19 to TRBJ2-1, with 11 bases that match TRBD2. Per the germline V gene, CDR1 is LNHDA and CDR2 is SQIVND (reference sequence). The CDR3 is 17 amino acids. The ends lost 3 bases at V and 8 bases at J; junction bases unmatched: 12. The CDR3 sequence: CASSMRITSGSEHEQFF. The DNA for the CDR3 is TGTGCCAGTAGTATGAGGATTACTAGCGGGAGTGAGCATGAGCAGTTCTTC.

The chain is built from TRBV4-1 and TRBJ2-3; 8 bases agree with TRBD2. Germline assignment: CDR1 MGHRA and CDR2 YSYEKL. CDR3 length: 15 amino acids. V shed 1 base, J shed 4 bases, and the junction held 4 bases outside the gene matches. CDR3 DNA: TGCGCCAGCAGCCAAGTGCGGGGGGTGTCAGATACGCAGTATTTT. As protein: CASSQVRGVSDTQYF.

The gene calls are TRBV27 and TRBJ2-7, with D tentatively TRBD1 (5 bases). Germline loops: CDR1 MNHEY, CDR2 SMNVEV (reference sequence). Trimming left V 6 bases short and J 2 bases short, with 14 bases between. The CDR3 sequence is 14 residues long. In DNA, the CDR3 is TGTGCCAGCAGCGTGTTAGGGGCTCCCTACGAGCAGTACTTC. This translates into CASSVLGAPYEQYF.

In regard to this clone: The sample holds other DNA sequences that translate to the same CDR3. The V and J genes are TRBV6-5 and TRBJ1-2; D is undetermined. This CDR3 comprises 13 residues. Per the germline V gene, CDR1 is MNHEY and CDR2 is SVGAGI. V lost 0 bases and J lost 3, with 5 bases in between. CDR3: CASSYSRDYGYTF. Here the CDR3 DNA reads TGTGCCAGCAGTTACTCTCGGGACTATGGCTACACCTTC.

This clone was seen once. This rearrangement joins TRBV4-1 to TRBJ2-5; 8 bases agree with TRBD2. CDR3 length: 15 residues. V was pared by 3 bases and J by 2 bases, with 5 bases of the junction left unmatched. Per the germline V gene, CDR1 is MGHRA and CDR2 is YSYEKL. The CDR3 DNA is TGCGCCAGCAGCCATAGACTAGCGCTACAAGAGACCCAGTACTTC. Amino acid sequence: CASSHRLALQETQYF.